This T cell receptor (beta chain) was sequenced in a study of T cell changes during pregnancy in multiple sclerosis. The table lists this clone with a count of one. Germline CDR1 is MGHDK and CDR2 is SYGVNS. V was pared by 5 bases and J by 10 bases, with 13 bases of the junction left unmatched. This CDR3 is built from 16 residues. The table came from immunoSEQ multiplex PCR; TCRdb's copy has only in-frame clones and leaves some out. This sample yields some 60,000 clones, of which about 93% are seen a single time; approximately 0.35% belongs to the top ten. The rearrangement links TRBV25-1 to TRBJ2-1, with TRBD2 identical over 11 bases. The sample here was CD4+ T cells from peripheral blood mononuclear cells, taken before pregnancy. The source of this sequence is a female donor with multiple sclerosis, enrolled in a pregnancy study. The CDR3 nucleotides read TGTGCCAGCAGTACCCCGGGACTAGCGGCGGGTGGCGAGCAGTTCTTC. Protein: CASSTPGLAAGGEQFF.